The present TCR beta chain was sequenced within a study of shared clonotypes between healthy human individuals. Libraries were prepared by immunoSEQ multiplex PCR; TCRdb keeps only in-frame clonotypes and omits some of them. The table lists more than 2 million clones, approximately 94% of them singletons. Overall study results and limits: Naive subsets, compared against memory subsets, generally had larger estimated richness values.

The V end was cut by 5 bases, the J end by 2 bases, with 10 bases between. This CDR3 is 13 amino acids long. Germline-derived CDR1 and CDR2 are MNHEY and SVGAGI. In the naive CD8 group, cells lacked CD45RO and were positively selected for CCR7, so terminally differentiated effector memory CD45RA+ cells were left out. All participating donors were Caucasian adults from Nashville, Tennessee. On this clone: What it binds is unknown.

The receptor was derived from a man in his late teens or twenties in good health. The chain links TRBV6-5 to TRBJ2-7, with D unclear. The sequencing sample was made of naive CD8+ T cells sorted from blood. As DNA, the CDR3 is TGTGCCAGCAGTGGCAGCCCCGCCTACGAGCAGTACTTC. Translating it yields CASSGSPAYEQYF.